This T cell receptor (beta chain) is drawn from a study of T cells in Graves' hyperthyroidism and ophthalmopathy. General study findings and limits: Ophthalmopathy was predicted by the model a median of about 6.7 months ahead of onset. Ophthalmopathy was told apart from stable hyperthyroidism by a 13 V-J model.

Amplified regions were TCR beta CDR3 sequences from RNA transcripts. Primed by the HTBI set, a first-round RT-PCR was run on the TCR CDR3. TCRdb re-analysed the multiplex PCR reads in MiXCR, keeping a single row per CDR3 protein. The table includes 600,000 or so distinct CDR3 sequences, approximately 15% detected once. This clonotype was observed a few times. The target antigen is unknown. Diagnoses were established using clinical symptoms, serum thyroxine and TRAb, thyroid ultrasound and orbital computed tomography. The TCR was taken from a young woman with Graves' ophthalmopathy. Sequenced material: blood.

The CDR3 DNA sequence: TGTGCCAGCAGAAATACCGGGACAGAGCTCTACGAGCAGTACTTC. Residues: CASRNTGTELYEQYF. The chain recombines TRBV6-1 with TRBJ2-7, with 7 bases matching TRBD1. Germline CDR1 is MNHNS and CDR2 is SASEGT. Losses at the gene ends were 6 bases for V and 3 bases for J; bases not matched to a gene: 11. The CDR3 covers 15 residues.